This T cell receptor beta chain was recorded in a study of patients and donors after allogeneic stem cell transplantation. CDR1 KGHSH and CDR2 LQKENI come from the germline V gene. There are 13 residues in the CDR3. The V end lost 3 bases, the J end lost 10 bases, and 15 bases lay between the germline ends. TCRdb fed the RT-PCR reads into MiXCR, producing one record per CDR3 protein. The sample lists 400,000 to 500,000 distinct CDR3 sequences, 16% seen once, with 6% to 8% in the top ten. This clonotype was observed a handful of times. This rearrangement joins TRBV18 to TRBJ1-2; TRBD1 is a possible D gene (5 bases). This clonotype originated in a human donor who was either an allogeneic HSCT recipient or a stem cell or donor lymphocyte infusion donor (not recorded which). It is not recorded whose cells these are; they may come from a transplant donor. Specimen: blood, either unsorted or a sorted T cell fraction (not recorded which). Here the CDR3 DNA reads TGTGCCAGCTCACCGAAGCAGGGTCGGCTCTACACCTTC. Its translation is CASSPKQGRLYTF.